The clone carrying this T cell receptor beta chain was counted at least ten times. The CDR3 is made up of 15 amino acids. Germline values: CDR1 MNHNS, CDR2 SASEGT. Trimming took 8 bases from V and 2 from J, leaving 18 bases between them. The sample belongs to a study of T cells in Graves' hyperthyroidism and ophthalmopathy. Template material for amplifying TCR beta CDR3 regions consisted of RNA transcripts. HTBI primers were employed in a first-round RT-PCR of the TCR CDR3. MiXCR was run by TCRdb on the multiplex PCR reads, yielding one entry per CDR3 protein. The table shows roughly 350,000 distinct CDR3 sequences, with roughly 13% occurring only once.

Sequences were obtained from blood. The clonotype was recovered from a woman between 40 and 50 years old with Graves' ophthalmopathy. This chain joins TRBV6-1 and TRBJ2-5; weak D call: TRBD1 (6 bases). As DNA, the CDR3 is TGTGCCAGCGGCTTTACAGGGCCCGGTCAAGAGACCCAGTACTTC. Amino acid sequence: CASGFTGPGQETQYF.